One sample yielded the 18 T cell receptor beta chains listed below, sequenced in a study of graft-versus-host responses after intestinal transplantation. What these receptors recognize is not known. TCRdb's table, derived via immunoSEQ multiplex PCR, lists solely in-frame clones and lacks some. The sample carries 81,000 or so clones, 80% to 95% recorded once. The material sequenced was unstimulated CD8+ T cells sorted from spleen or lymph node cells, taken before transplant. These receptors were taken from a human donor who was the organ donor for an intestinal transplant.

The chain carries TRBV5-4 and TRBJ2-7; 7 nucleotides agree with TRBD2. Trimming took 4 bases from V and 2 from J; bases not matched to a gene: 3. This CDR3 has 13 residues. Germline CDR1 and CDR2: SGHNT and YYREEE (reference sequence). This chain's CDR3 is CASSPGLAYEQYF. CDR3 nucleotides: TGTGCCAGCAGCCCTGGACTAGCCTACGAGCAGTACTTC.

This chain connects TRBV6-4 to TRBJ2-1; D is unclear. Germline CDR1 and CDR2: MRHNA and SNTAGT. The CDR3 extends over 12 amino acids. V was clipped by 2 bases and J by 7 bases, with 6 bases between them. CDR3 protein: CASSDGLNEQFF. As DNA, the CDR3 is TGTGCCAGCAGTGACGGCCTGAATGAGCAGTTCTTC.

This clone was found once. The chain is built from TRBV28 and TRBJ2-1; D might be TRBD2 (6 bases). V was shortened by 2 bases and J by 5 bases, with 13 bases between the two germline ends. The CDR3 consists of 15 residues. Germline V gene sequence: CDR1 MDHEN, CDR2 SYDVKM. CDR3 nucleotides: TGTGCCAGCAGTTTAGGGGGGAGACAGAACAATGAGCAGTTCTTC. This sequence encodes CASSLGGRQNNEQFF. The full variable domain, in which reference TRBV28 and TRBJ2-1 provide the parts outside the CDR3, is DVKVTQSSRYLVKRTGEKVFLECVQDMDHENMFWYRQDPGLGLRLIYFSYDVKMKEKGDIPEGYSVSREKKERFSLILESASTNQTSMYLCASSLGGRQNNEQFFGPGTRLTVL.

In its sample, this clone was seen once. This chain's CDR3 is CASSQTIPGQYGETQYF. The CDR3, as DNA: TGTGCCAGCAGCCAGACGATCCCGGGACAATATGGGGAGACCCAGTACTTC. This sequence joins TRBV13 and TRBJ2-5, with D possibly TRBD1 on 6 matching bases. Germline V gene sequence: CDR1 PRHDT, CDR2 FYEKMQ (reference sequence). Trimming removed 5 bases at V and 5 bases at J, with 24 bases between. The CDR3 covers 17 residues.

This chain uses TRBV5-6 with TRBJ1-5; no definite D call. The CDR3 runs 13 residues. CDR1 is SGHDT and CDR2 is YYEEEE in the germline V gene. The ends were cut back, 0 bases at V and 11 bases at J, with 12 bases in the middle. The CDR3 region has the DNA TGTGCCAGCAGCTTGGGGTCCGGCGGGGCCCAGCATTTT. Its protein product is CASSLGSGGAQHF.

The CDR3, as DNA: TGTGCCAGCAGGGGGGCCGTCTACACAGATACGCAGTATTTT. Its protein is CASRGAVYTDTQYF. The chain is built from TRBV2 and TRBJ2-3, with D possibly being TRBD1 (6 bases). This CDR3 is built from 14 residues. Trimming pared 6 bases from V and 2 bases from J, leaving 12 bases between. Germline CDR1 reads SNHLY; CDR2 reads FYNNEI.

Written as DNA, the CDR3 is TGCGCCAGCAGCCACCCCAGACAGGGGATTAACTATGGCTACACCTTC. Translating it yields CASSHPRQGINYGYTF. The V and J genes are TRBV4-1 and TRBJ1-2; 8 positions match TRBD1. Trimming took 3 bases from V and 1 from J; bases not matched to a gene: 7. CDR1 and CDR2 from the germline V gene are MGHRA and YSYEKL. This CDR3 has 16 amino acids.

The gene calls are TRBV4-1 and TRBJ2-3; D is perhaps TRBD2 (6 bases). The germline gives CDR1 MGHRA, CDR2 YSYEKL. The CDR3 contains 16 residues. V was trimmed by 1 base and J by 3 bases, leaving 14 bases between them. The CDR3 DNA is TGCGCCAGCAGCCAAGTCCCGTCGCGGGGAACAGATACGCAGTATTTT. This sequence encodes CASSQVPSRGTDTQYF.

The J gene is TRBJ2-5, the V gene TRBV4-2; 9 positions agree with TRBD1. The CDR3 sequence is 15 residues long. Trimming cost V 4 bases and J 5 bases; bases outside gene matches: 8. Per germline, CDR1 LGHNA and CDR2 YNFKEQ. CDR3 in amino acids: CASSPLTGGRETQYF. The CDR3 DNA sequence: TGTGCCAGCAGCCCTCTCACAGGGGGCCGGGAGACCCAGTACTTC.

The CDR3 region is CASSLAGGTGELFF. In DNA form, the CDR3 reads TGTGCCAGCAGCTTAGCGGGAGGGACCGGGGAGCTGTTTTTT. V gene TRBV7-2 combines with J gene TRBJ2-2, with TRBD2 matching 7 bases. The CDR3 runs to 14 residues. The junction had 0 bases not matched to a gene; V was cut back by 0 bases and J by 5 bases. Germline V gene sequence: CDR1 SGHTA, CDR2 FQGNSA.

J is TRBJ1-5 and V is TRBV28; D is unclear. The CDR3 loop spans 13 amino acids. V lost 6 bases to trimming and J lost 6 bases, with 12 bases between them. The germline V gene has CDR1 MDHEN and CDR2 SYDVKM. CDR3 bases: TGTGCCAGCAGCTATAATCCCCTTCAGCCCCAGCATTTT. This encodes CASSYNPLQPQHF.

The V gene is TRBV28, the J gene TRBJ2-3; 9 bases fit TRBD2. Trimming cost V 4 bases and J 2 bases; bases outside gene matches: 4. From germline, CDR1 is MDHEN and CDR2 SYDVKM. This CDR3 comprises 15 residues. The CDR3 sequence: CASSWTSVHTDTQYF. The CDR3 coding sequence is TGTGCCAGCAGTTGGACTAGCGTCCACACAGATACGCAGTATTTT.

This clone occurred once. Other DNA sequences in this specimen translate into the identical CDR3. The chain is built from TRBV7-9 and TRBJ2-5; D may be TRBD2 (5 bases). The CDR3 is made up of 16 amino acids. Per germline, CDR1 SEHNR and CDR2 FQNEAQ (reference sequence). V lost 1 base, J lost 5 bases, and 17 bases lay in between. The CDR3 reads CASSLEVYRERETQYF. DNA for the CDR3: TGTGCCAGCAGCTTAGAGGTTTATAGGGAGCGGGAGACCCAGTACTTC.

The V gene is TRBV5-1, the J gene TRBJ2-7; D possibly corresponds to TRBD2 (5 bases). This CDR3 has 11 amino acids. V lost 0 bases, J lost 11 bases, and 9 bases lay in between. Germline V gene lookup returns CDR1 SGHRS and CDR2 YFSETQ. The CDR3 reads CASSLAWRKYF. Written as DNA, the CDR3 is TGCGCCAGCAGCTTGGCCTGGAGGAAGTACTTC.

V usage is TRBV14 and J usage is TRBJ1-2; D call uncertain. Germline loops: CDR1 SGHDN, CDR2 FVKESK. This CDR3 region has 14 residues. V was clipped by 0 bases and J by 5 bases, with 10 bases between them. CDR3 DNA sequence: TGTGCCAGCAGCCAAGATGGGAGGGAATATGGCTACACCTTC. Translated: CASSQDGREYGYTF. The full variable domain, in which reference TRBV14 and TRBJ1-2 provide the parts outside the CDR3, is EAGVTQFPSHSVIEKGQTVTLRCDPISGHDNLYWYRRVMGKEIKFLLHFVKESKQDESGMPNNRFLAERTGGTYSTLKVQPAELEDSGVYFCASSQDGREYGYTFGSGTRLTVV.

The V gene is TRBV5-1, the J gene TRBJ2-7; D possibly corresponds to TRBD1 (6 bases). V shed 2 bases and J shed 0 bases, with 15 bases lying between them. Germline assignment: CDR1 SGHRS and CDR2 YFSETQ. This CDR3 comprises 16 residues. The CDR3 DNA reads as TGCGCCAGCAGCTTCTTCACAGGGCTGAGCTCCTACGAGCAGTACTTC. It yields the protein CASSFFTGLSSYEQYF.

This sequence joins TRBV4-3 and TRBJ2-6; D is unclear. The CDR3 is made up of 14 amino acids. Germline CDR1 reads LGHNA; CDR2 reads YSLEER. The V gene lost 4 bases and the J gene lost 0 bases, with 4 bases spanning the gap. For the CDR3, the DNA is TGCGCCAGCAGCCTTAACTCTGGGGCCAACGTCCTGACTTTC. Amino acids: CASSLNSGANVLTF.

The chain joins TRBV7-6 to TRBJ2-5; D possibly corresponds to TRBD1 (7 bases). There are 13 residues in the CDR3. Trimming pared 2 bases from V and 11 bases from J, leaving 15 bases between. Germline CDR1 and CDR2: SGHVS and FNYEAQ. The CDR3 loop is CASSLWGDREQYF. As DNA, the CDR3 is TGTGCCAGCAGCTTATGGGGGGACAGAGAGCAGTACTTC.